One and the same sample provided the 17 T cell receptor beta chains below, sequenced in a study of CD4 T cells in relation to SARS-CoV-2 and coronaviruses. These receptors' antigens are unknown. Method: immunoSEQ multiplex PCR; TCRdb's copy keeps in-frame clones and lacks some. The top ten hold around 19% of the sample, which has tens of thousands of clones, 68% seen once. Before the COVID-19 pandemic, during about 2011-2019, CD4+ T cells were taken from unexposed donors. The cells were cultured for approximately 10 days before CD4+ T cells were isolated. The sequencing sample was made of CD4+ T cells from PBMCs, cultured in vitro. The source is a human donor in good health.

This chain joins TRBV7-9 and TRBJ2-5, with a weak D call TRBD1 (6 bases). V was cut by 10 bases and J by 5 bases, with 23 bases left in between. The CDR3 spans 15 residues. The V gene's germline CDR1 is SEHNR and CDR2 FQNEAQ (reference sequence). CDR3 amino acids: CATTPSQGRLETQYF. The CDR3 DNA reads as TGTGCCACCACCCCTTCCCAGGGGCGACTGGAGACCCAGTACTTC. The full variable domain, rest sourced from reference TRBV7-9 and TRBJ2-5, is DTGVSQNPRHKITKRGQNVTFRCDPISEHNRLYWYRQTLGQGPEFLTYFQNEAQLEKSRLLSDRFSAERPKGSFSTLEIQRTEQGDSAMYLCATTPSQGRLETQYFGPGTRLLVL.

V gene TRBV7-2 combines with J gene TRBJ1-5; possibly TRBD1 for D (5 bases). Germline V lookup: CDR1 SGHTA, CDR2 FQGNSA. The CDR3 sequence is 15 residues long. V was cut by 1 base and J by 4 bases, with 11 bases left in between. This CDR3 reads CASSLVPGWNQPQHF. The CDR3, as DNA: TGTGCCAGCAGCTTAGTTCCAGGGTGGAATCAGCCCCAGCATTTT.

This clone was observed a single time. The chain employs TRBV18 and TRBJ1-5; no definite D call. Germline lookup yields CDR1 KGHSH and CDR2 LQKENI. Trimming removed 2 bases from V and 4 bases from J, with 6 bases in between. This CDR3 comprises 13 residues. The CDR3 loop reads CASSPDGNQPQHF. The CDR3 DNA is TGTGCCAGCTCACCAGACGGTAATCAGCCCCAGCATTTT. Looking up the rest from reference TRBV18 and TRBJ1-5 gives the full variable domain: NAGVMQNPRHLVRRRGQEARLRCSPMKGHSHVYWYRQLPEEGLKFMVYLQKENIIDESGMPKERFSAEFPKEGPSILRIQQVVRGDSAAYFCASSPDGNQPQHFGDGTRLSIL.

The V gene is TRBV6-5, the J gene TRBJ1-1; possible D gene TRBD1, 5 bases. Trimming pared 5 bases from V and 5 bases from J, leaving 15 bases between. Looked up from germline, CDR1 is MNHEY and CDR2 is SVGAGI. There are 14 residues in the CDR3. The CDR3 sequence is CASSRTGQPTEAFF. Written as DNA, the CDR3 is TGTGCCAGCAGTCGGACGGGGCAGCCGACTGAAGCTTTCTTT.

The chain recombines TRBV30 with TRBJ1-6; 8 nucleotides match TRBD1. Germline values: CDR1 GTSNPN, CDR2 SVGIG (reference sequence). Trimming at V came to 6 bases and at J to 2 bases, leaving 3 bases not matched to a gene. The CDR3 covers 14 residues. Written as DNA, the CDR3 is TGTGCCTGCGAACAGGGGGCCTATAATTCACCCCTCCACTTT. Protein sequence: CACEQGAYNSPLHF. Filled out from reference TRBV30 and TRBJ1-6, the complete variable domain reads SQTIHQWPATLVQPVGSPLSLECTVEGTSNPNLYWYRQAAGRGLQLLFYSVGIGQISSEVPQNLSASRPQDRQFILSSKKLLLSDSGFYLCACEQGAYNSPLHFGNGTRLTVT.

This sequence joins TRBV19 and TRBJ2-5, with 12 positions matching TRBD2. Losses at the gene ends were 3 bases for V and 2 bases for J; bases not matched to a gene: 10. This CDR3 comprises 18 residues. Per the germline V gene, CDR1 is LNHDA and CDR2 is SQIVND (reference sequence). As DNA, the CDR3 is TGTGCCAGTAGTATGGCCTCTAGCGGGGGGGCACCGCAAGAGACCCAGTACTTC. Protein: CASSMASSGGAPQETQYF.

The chain uses TRBV5-1 and TRBJ2-3, with 9 bases fitting TRBD2. The CDR3 runs 17 residues. The V gene end was trimmed by 0 bases and the J gene end by 0 bases; junction bases not matched to a gene: 5. Looked up from germline, CDR1 is SGHRS and CDR2 is YFSETQ. CDR3 residues: CASSLGSSGESTDTQYF. CDR3 DNA sequence: TGCGCCAGCAGCTTGGGGTCTAGCGGGGAGAGCACAGATACGCAGTATTTT.

This rearrangement joins TRBV6-2 or TRBV6-3 to TRBJ1-5; D possibly corresponds to TRBD1 (5 bases). Trimming pared 2 bases from V and 4 bases from J, leaving 9 bases between. Germline V lookup: CDR1 MNHEY, CDR2 SVGEGT. CDR3 length: 14 residues. As DNA, the CDR3 is TGTGCCAGCAGTTACAGGGGACGGAATCAGCCCCAGCATTTT. Protein sequence: CASSYRGRNQPQHF.

The chain recombines TRBV11-2 with TRBJ1-1, with D possibly TRBD1 on 5 matching bases. The CDR3 runs to 15 residues. V lost 0 bases and J lost 5, with 13 bases in between. Germline CDR1 is SGHAT and CDR2 is FQNNGV. The CDR3 coding sequence is TGTGCCAGCAGCTTAGATTTCCAGGGTAGGACTGAAGCTTTCTTT. It encodes CASSLDFQGRTEAFF. The variable domain in full, completed from reference TRBV11-2 and TRBJ1-1, reads EAGVAQSPRYKIIEKRQSVAFWCNPISGHATLYWYQQILGQGPKLLIQFQNNGVVDDSQLPKDRFSAERLKGVDSTLKIQPAKLEDSAVYLCASSLDFQGRTEAFFGQGTRLTVV.

This clone has more than one count but fewer than ten. The chain is built from TRBV9 and TRBJ2-3; D perhaps matches TRBD2 (5 bases). Trimming cost V 3 bases and J 5 bases, with 13 bases left between them. There are 14 residues in the CDR3. Germline V gene lookup returns CDR1 SGDLS and CDR2 YYNGEE. CDR3 residues: CASSGSGGQDTQYF. The CDR3 bases are TGTGCCAGCAGCGGGTCGGGCGGGCAAGATACGCAGTATTTT.

The chain recombines TRBV3-1 (or the pseudogene TRBV3-2) with TRBJ1-2; D perhaps matches TRBD1 (5 bases). Germline V gives CDR1 LGHDT, CDR2 YNNKEL (reference sequence). This CDR3 contains 14 residues. The V end lost 2 bases, the J end lost 8 bases, and 15 bases lay between the germline ends. The CDR3 bases are TGTGCCAGCAGCCAATCCCCACGGGACTTGGGCTACACCTTC. Translating gives CASSQSPRDLGYTF.

There are a few counts of this clone. The rearrangement uses TRBV18 and TRBJ1-2; possible D gene TRBD1, 5 bases. This CDR3 is 15 amino acids long. Germline CDR1 and CDR2: KGHSH and LQKENI. V was pared by 5 bases and J by 3 bases, with 16 bases between. The CDR3 region has the DNA TGTGCCAGCTCAATAAATCAGGGCGGCGACTATGGCTACACCTTC. As protein: CASSINQGGDYGYTF.

The CDR3 sequence is CASSAGYGYTF. In DNA, the CDR3 is TGTGCCAGCAGTGCGGGCTATGGCTACACCTTC. The chain recombines TRBV25-1 with TRBJ1-2; no firm D call. The ends were cut back, 4 bases at V and 4 bases at J, with 4 bases in the middle. The CDR3 totals 11 residues. CDR1 is MGHDK and CDR2 is SYGVNS in the germline V gene.

The sample holds a few counts of this clone. This chain joins TRBV2 and TRBJ1-2; the match to TRBD1 covers 7 bases. Trimming removed 5 bases from V and 4 bases from J; junction bases left unmatched: 7. This CDR3 has 14 amino acids. The V gene's germline CDR1 is SNHLY and CDR2 FYNNEI. CDR3 residues: CASSWDSWSYGYTF. CDR3 nucleotides: TGTGCCAGCAGTTGGGACAGTTGGAGCTATGGCTACACCTTC.

There are a few counts of this clone. The rearrangement uses TRBV5-6 and TRBJ1-5; D perhaps matches TRBD1 (5 bases). V shed 4 bases and J shed 4 bases, with 21 bases lying between them. CDR3 length: 17 amino acids. Germline lookup yields CDR1 SGHDT and CDR2 YYEEEE. For the CDR3, the DNA is TGTGCCAGCAGCATTGTTCAGTGGCAGGGAAGAAATCAGCCCCAGCATTTT. It translates to CASSIVQWQGRNQPQHF. Full variable domain (rest looked up from reference TRBV5-6 and TRBJ1-5): DAGVTQSPTHLIKTRGQQVTLRCSPKSGHDTVSWYQQALGQGPQFIFQYYEEEERQRGNFPDRFSGHQFPNYSSELNVNALLLGDSALYLCASSIVQWQGRNQPQHFGDGTRLSIL.

This chain links TRBV28 with TRBJ1-1; TRBD1 matches at 8 bases. With 3 bases clipped from V and 0 bases from J, the junction kept 3 bases outside the gene matches. Germline V lookup: CDR1 MDHEN, CDR2 SYDVKM. This CDR3 region has 15 residues. The CDR3 region is CASSFETGVNTEAFF. CDR3 coding DNA: TGTGCCAGCAGTTTTGAGACAGGGGTGAACACTGAAGCTTTCTTT.

This rearrangement joins TRBV7-8 to TRBJ1-2; 7 bases agree with TRBD1. The CDR3 has 14 amino acids. V trimming: 1 base; J trimming: 4 bases; junction bases outside the gene matches: 3. From germline, CDR1 is SGHVS and CDR2 FQNEAQ. For the CDR3, the DNA is TGTGCCAGCAGCTTAGGGGACAGCCCCTATGGCTACACCTTC. Its protein product is CASSLGDSPYGYTF.